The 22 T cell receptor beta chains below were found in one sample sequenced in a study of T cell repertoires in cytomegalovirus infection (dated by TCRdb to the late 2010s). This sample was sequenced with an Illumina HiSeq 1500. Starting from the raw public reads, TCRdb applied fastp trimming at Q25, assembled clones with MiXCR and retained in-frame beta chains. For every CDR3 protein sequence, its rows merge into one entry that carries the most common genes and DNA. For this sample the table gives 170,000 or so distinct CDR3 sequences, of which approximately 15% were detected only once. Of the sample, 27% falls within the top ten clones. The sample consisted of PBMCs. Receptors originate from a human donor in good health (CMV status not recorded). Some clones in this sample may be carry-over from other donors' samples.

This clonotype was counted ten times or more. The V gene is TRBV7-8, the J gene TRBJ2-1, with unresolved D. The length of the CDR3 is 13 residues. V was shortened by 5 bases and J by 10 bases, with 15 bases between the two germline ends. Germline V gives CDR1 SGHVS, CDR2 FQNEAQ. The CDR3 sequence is CASSGVRSEEQFF. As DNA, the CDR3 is TGTGCCAGCAGCGGGGTGCGGAGCGAGGAGCAGTTCTTC.

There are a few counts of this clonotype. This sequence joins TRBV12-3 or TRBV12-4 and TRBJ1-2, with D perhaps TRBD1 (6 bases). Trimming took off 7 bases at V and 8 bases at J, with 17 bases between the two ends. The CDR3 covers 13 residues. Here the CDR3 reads CASTAAGVGGYTF. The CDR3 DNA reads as TGTGCCAGCACCGCGGCAGGGGTGGGAGGCTACACCTTC.

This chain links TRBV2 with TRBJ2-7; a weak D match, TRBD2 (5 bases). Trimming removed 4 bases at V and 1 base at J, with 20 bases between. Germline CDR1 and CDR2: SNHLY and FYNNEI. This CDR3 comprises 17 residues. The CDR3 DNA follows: TGTGCCAGCAGTGGGGATAAGATGAGGGTGCTATCCTACGAGCAGTACTTC. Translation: CASSGDKMRVLSYEQYF.

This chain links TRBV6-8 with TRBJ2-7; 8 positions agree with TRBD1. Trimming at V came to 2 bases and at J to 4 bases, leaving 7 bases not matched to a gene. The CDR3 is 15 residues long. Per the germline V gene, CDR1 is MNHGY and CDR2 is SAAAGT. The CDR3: CASSYQGRGPYEQYF. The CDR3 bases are TGTGCCAGCAGTTACCAGGGCAGGGGGCCTTACGAGCAGTACTTC.

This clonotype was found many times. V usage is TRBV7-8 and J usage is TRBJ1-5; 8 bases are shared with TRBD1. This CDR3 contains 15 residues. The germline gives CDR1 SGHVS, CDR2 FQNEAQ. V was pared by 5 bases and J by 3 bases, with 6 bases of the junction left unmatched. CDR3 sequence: CASSPGTGNNQPQHF. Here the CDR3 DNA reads TGTGCCAGCAGCCCGGGGACAGGAAACAATCAGCCCCAGCATTTT.

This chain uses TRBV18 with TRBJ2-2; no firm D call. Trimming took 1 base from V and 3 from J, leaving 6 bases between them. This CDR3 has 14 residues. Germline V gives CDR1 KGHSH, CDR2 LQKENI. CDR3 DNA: TGTGCCAGCTCACCACTAATGGACACCGGGGAGCTGTTTTTT. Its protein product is CASSPLMDTGELFF.

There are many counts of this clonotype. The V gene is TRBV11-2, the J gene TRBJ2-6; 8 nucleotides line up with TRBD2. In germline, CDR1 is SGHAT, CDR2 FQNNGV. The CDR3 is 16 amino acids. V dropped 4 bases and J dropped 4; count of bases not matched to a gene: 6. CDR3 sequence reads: CASSSGLASGANVLTF. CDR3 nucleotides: TGTGCCAGCAGCTCCGGACTAGCTTCGGGGGCCAACGTCCTGACTTTC.

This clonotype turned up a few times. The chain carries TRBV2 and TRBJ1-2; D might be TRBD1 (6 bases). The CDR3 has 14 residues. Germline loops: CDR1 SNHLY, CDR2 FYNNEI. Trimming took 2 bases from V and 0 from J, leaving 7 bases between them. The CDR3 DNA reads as TGTGCCAGCAGTGAATGGGACACTAACTATGGCTACACCTTC. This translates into CASSEWDTNYGYTF.

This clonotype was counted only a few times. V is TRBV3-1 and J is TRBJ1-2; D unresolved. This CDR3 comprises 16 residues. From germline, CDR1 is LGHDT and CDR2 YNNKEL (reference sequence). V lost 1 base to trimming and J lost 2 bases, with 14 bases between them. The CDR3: CASSQVSGERNYGYTF. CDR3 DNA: TGTGCCAGCAGCCAAGTTTCCGGAGAAAGGAACTATGGCTACACCTTC.

CDR3 sequence (DNA): TGTGCCAGCAGACGCGGACAGGGGAACGTTGACTACGAGCAGTACTTC. It translates to CASRRGQGNVDYEQYF. This chain uses TRBV7-9 with TRBJ2-7, with TRBD1 matching over 9 bases. The germline CDR1 and CDR2 sequences are SEHNR and FQNEAQ (reference sequence). V trimming: 6 bases; J trimming: 3 bases; junction bases outside the gene matches: 12. CDR3 length: 16 residues. Variable domain in full (rest from reference TRBV7-9 and TRBJ2-7): DTGVSQNPRHKITKRGQNVTFRCDPISEHNRLYWYRQTLGQGPEFLTYFQNEAQLEKSRLLSDRFSAERPKGSFSTLEIQRTEQGDSAMYLCASRRGQGNVDYEQYFGPGTRLTVT.

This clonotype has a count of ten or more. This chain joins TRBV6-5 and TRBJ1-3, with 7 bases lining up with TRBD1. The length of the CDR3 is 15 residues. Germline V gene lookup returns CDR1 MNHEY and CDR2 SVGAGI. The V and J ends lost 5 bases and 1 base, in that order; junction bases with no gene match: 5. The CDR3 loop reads CASSDGTASGNTIYF. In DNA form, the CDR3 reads TGTGCCAGCAGTGACGGGACAGCGTCTGGAAACACCATATATTTT.

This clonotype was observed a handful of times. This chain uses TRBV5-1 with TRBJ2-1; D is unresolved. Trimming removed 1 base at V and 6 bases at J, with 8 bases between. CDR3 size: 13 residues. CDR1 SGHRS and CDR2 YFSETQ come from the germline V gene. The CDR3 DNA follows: TGCGCCAGCAGCTTGCGCTTAGGCAATGAGCAGTTCTTC. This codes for CASSLRLGNEQFF. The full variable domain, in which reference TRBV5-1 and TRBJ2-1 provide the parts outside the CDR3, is KAGVTQTPRYLIKTRGQQVTLSCSPISGHRSVSWYQQTPGQGLQFLFEYFSETQRNKGNFPGRFSGRQFSNSRSEMNVSTLELGDSALYLCASSLRLGNEQFFGPGTRLTVL.

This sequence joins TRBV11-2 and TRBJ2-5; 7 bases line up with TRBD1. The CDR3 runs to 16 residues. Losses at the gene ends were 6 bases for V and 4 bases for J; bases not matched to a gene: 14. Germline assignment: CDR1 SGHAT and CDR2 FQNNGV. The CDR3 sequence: CASRQLRQGRRETQYF. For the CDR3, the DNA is TGTGCCAGCAGACAACTTAGACAGGGTCGACGAGAGACCCAGTACTTC.

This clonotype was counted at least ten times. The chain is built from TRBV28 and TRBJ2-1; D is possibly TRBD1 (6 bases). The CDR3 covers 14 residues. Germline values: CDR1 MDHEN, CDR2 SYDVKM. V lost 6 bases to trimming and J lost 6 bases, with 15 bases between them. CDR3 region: CASSDTGYVNEQFF. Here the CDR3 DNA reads TGTGCCAGCAGCGACACAGGGTACGTCAATGAGCAGTTCTTC.

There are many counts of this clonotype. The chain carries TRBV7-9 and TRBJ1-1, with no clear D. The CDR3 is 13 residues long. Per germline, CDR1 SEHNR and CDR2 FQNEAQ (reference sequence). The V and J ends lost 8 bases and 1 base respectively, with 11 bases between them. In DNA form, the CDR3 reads TGTGCCAGCTGTTCGAGAGCGAACACTGAAGCTTTCTTT. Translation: CASCSRANTEAFF.

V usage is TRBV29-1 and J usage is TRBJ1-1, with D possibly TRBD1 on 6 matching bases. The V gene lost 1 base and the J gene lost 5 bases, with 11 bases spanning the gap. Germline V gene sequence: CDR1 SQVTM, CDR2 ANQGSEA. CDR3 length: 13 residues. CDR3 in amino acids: CSVEVFRGTEAFF. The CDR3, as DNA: TGCAGCGTTGAAGTGTTCAGGGGTACTGAAGCTTTCTTT. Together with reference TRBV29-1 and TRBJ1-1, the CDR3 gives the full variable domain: SAVISQKPSRDICQRGTSLTIQCQVDSQVTMMFWYRQQPGQSLTLIATANQGSEATYESGFVIDKFPISRPNLTFSTLTVSNMSPEDSSIYLCSVEVFRGTEAFFGQGTRLTVV.

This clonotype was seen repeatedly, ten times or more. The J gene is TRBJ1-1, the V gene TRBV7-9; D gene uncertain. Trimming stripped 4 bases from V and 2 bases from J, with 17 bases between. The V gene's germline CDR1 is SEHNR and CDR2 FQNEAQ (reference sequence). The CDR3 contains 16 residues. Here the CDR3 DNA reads TGTGCCAGCAGCTCCCCCTGGTTGGACGTCAACACTGAAGCTTTCTTT. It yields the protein CASSSPWLDVNTEAFF.

As DNA, the CDR3 is TGTGCCAGCAGTTTAGCACAGGGAGCCGGGGAGCTGTTTTTT. Its protein is CASSLAQGAGELFF. The rearrangement uses TRBV12-3 or TRBV12-4 and TRBJ2-2; tentative D call: TRBD1 (6 bases). Trimming shortened V by 0 bases and J by 6 bases, and 8 bases separated the two germline ends. The CDR3 covers 14 residues.

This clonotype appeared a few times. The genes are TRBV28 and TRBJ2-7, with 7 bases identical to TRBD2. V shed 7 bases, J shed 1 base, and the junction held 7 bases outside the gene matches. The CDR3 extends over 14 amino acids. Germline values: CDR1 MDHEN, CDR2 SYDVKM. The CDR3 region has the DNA TGTGCCAGCACCAACAGCGGGGCATCCTACGAGCAGTACTTC. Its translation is CASTNSGASYEQYF.

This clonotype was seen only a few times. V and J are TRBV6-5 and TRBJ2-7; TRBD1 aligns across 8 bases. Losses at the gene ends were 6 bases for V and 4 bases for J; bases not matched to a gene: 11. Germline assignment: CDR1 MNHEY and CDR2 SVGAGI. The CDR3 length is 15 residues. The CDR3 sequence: CASRREDRAFYEQYF. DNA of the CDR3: TGTGCCAGCAGACGTGAGGACAGGGCTTTTTACGAGCAGTACTTC.

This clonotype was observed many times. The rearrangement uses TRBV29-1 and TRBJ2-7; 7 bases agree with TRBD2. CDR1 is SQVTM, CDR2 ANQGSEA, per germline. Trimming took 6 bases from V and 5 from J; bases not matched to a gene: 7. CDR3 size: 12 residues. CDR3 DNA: TGCAGCGTGAGACTGGGGGGGGACGAGCAGTACTTC. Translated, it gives CSVRLGGDEQYF.

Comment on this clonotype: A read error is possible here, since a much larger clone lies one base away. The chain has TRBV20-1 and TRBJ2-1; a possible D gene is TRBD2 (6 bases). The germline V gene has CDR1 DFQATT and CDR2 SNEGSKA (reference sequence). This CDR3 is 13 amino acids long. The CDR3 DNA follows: TGCAGTGCTTCGGCGGGAAGCTACAATGATCAGTTCTTC. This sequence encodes CSASAGSYNDQFF.